The present TCR beta chain was sequenced within a study of shared clonotypes between healthy human individuals. General study findings and limits: Researchers sampled only blood; tissue repertoires likely differ.

A word on this clone: Its antigen is not known.

Sequencing was at deep level. In the original workflow: Filtering differed for immunoSEQ, which gave only junction sequences without quality scores. Only in-frame clones appear in the TCRdb table, and some are missing; sequencing was by immunoSEQ multiplex PCR. V and J calls and clone size are as listed in that table; D and trimming were resolved from the DNA. The sample has a few hundred thousand clones; around 78% are singletons. The CDR3 extends over 18 amino acids. CDR1 is MGHRA and CDR2 is YSYEKL in the germline V gene. The junction had 6 bases not matched to a gene; V was cut back by 1 base and J by 6 bases. It was approximately 100 million PBMCs that unsorted samples used for genomic DNA.

Sequences were obtained from PBMCs. The chain uses TRBV4-1 and TRBJ2-2, with 15 bases lining up with TRBD2. The sequence was obtained from a woman in her thirties or forties in good health. Some clones in this sample may be carry-over from other donors' samples. The DNA of the CDR3 is TGCGCCAGCAGCCAAGTTGGGGGACTAGCGGGAGGACCCGGGGAGCTGTTTTTT. Residues: CASSQVGGLAGGPGELFF.